These T cell receptor beta chains were read from a single sample in a study of long-term antiretroviral therapy in people with HIV. The assay was immunoSEQ multiplex PCR, and TCRdb's table has in-frame clones only and misses some. The profile covers under 35,000 clones, with about 94% appearing a single time and 3.5% to 4.5% taken by the ten largest. The material sequenced was unsorted PBMCs, taken 5 to 5.5 years after starting antiretroviral therapy. Every receptor here comes from a woman aged 45-59 years with HIV. CDR3s include the opening cysteine and the closing phenylalanine or tryptophan. The D gene is left open where the match is weak.

>TRBV6-1|TRBD2
CASRLAGAYEQYF
>TRBV5-1|-
CASSPTDKNIQYF
>TRBV7-9|-
CASSLAAETQYF
>TRBV5-6|-
CASSLARAPYNEQFF
>TRBV19|-
CASSMNLGANNSPLHF
>TRBV15|TRBD1
CATSRRGRGRGDTEAFF
>TRBV10-1|-
CASSLVPALSQFF
>TRBV25-1|TRBD1
CASSGGQGLSYTF
>TRBV10-3|-
CAISPETGTEAFF
>TRBV7-2|-
CASRYDTGPRRGEQYF
>TRBV29-1|-
CSVVWGAGYTF
>TRBV7-3|TRBD2
CASSLGLAGGFQETQYF
>TRBV6-5|TRBD1
CASSYGTGVYEQYF
>TRBV4-3|-
CASSQDLLTAKGETQYF
>TRBV4-1|TRBD2
CASSQDSPLAGPYEQYF
>TRBV7-9|-
CASRPTGNTEAFF
>TRBV6-5|-
CASSYQSTYEQYF
>TRBV5-4|-
CASSLEGRGEYGYTF
>TRBV6-6|-
CASSYGLAQPQHF
>TRBV6-5|-
CASSYSQGPYEQYF
>TRBV10-3|-
CAILEKTDGNTIYF
>TRBV4-2|-
CASSQHPGNTGELFF
>TRBV7-9|TRBD2
CASSSGTSGYNEQFF
>TRBV6-1|TRBD1
CASSEPGQAYNEQFF
>TRBV6-5|TRBD1
CASRTGEQPQHF
>TRBV25-1|TRBD2
CASSDSGTSGGFTDTQYF
>TRBV5-1|-
CASSPGPSGANVLTF
>TRBV6-6|-
CASSYRGTFNQPQHF
>TRBV15|TRBD2
CATSGGGAADTQYF